Below, 2 T cell receptor beta chains from the same sample are listed, as sequenced in a study of T cell responses to AZD1222 COVID-19 vaccine. Clones were read by immunoSEQ multiplex PCR, and TCRdb kept only the in-frame ones, dropping some. The sample contains just under 85,000 clones, 86% of which appear only once. Sequencing was performed on peripheral blood, taken on day 0 of AZD1222 vaccination. The source is an adult in good health.

V and J are TRBV3-1 (or the pseudogene TRBV3-2) and TRBJ1-2; a possible D gene is TRBD1 (5 bases). From germline, CDR1 is LGHDT and CDR2 YNNKEL (reference sequence). Trimming left V 11 bases short and J 4 bases short, with 8 bases between. The CDR3 consists of 10 residues. The CDR3: CAAGTYGYTF. The CDR3 DNA sequence: TGTGCCGCCGGGACCTATGGCTACACCTTC.

The rearrangement uses TRBV4-2 and TRBJ1-5, with 11 bases matching TRBD1. CDR3 length equals 19 residues. Germline V lookup: CDR1 LGHNA, CDR2 YNFKEQ. Trimming cost V 2 bases and J 7 bases; bases outside gene matches: 16. The CDR3 bases are TGTGCCAGCAGCCAACCCCCCCGGTTAGGACAGGGGGCTACGCAGCCCCAGCATTTT. It codes for CASSQPPRLGQGATQPQHF.